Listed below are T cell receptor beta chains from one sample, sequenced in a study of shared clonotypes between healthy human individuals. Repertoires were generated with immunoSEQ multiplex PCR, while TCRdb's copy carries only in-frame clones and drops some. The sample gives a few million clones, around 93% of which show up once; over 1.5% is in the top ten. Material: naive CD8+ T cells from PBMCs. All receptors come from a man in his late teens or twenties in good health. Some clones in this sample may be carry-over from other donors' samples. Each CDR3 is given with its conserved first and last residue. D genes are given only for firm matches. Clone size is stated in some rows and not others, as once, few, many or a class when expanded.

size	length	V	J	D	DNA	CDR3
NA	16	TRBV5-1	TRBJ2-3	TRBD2	TGCGCCAGCAGCTTGCAGGGCGGGAGGGGCACAGATACGCAGTATTTT	CASSLQGGRGTDTQYF
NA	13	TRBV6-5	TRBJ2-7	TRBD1	TGTGCCAGCAGAGAACAGGGGGCGCGCGAGCAGTACTTC	CASREQGAREQYF
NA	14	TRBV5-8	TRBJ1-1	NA	TGTGCCAGCAGCTTGCTCCAGGGAACATCTGAAGCTTTCTTT	CASSLLQGTSEAFF
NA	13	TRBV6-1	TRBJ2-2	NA	TGTGCCATACGGACGGAGAACACCGGGGAGCTGTTTTTT	CAIRTENTGELFF
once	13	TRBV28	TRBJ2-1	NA	TGTGCCAGCAGTGGGACTGGTTACAATGAGCAGTTCTTC	CASSGTGYNEQFF
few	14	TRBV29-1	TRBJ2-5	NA	TGCAGCGTTCACCTAAGGGGGAGAAGAGAGACCCAGTACTTC	CSVHLRGRRETQYF
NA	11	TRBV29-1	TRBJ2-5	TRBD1	TGCGGACAGGGGTCTTGGGAGACCCAGTACTTC	CGQGSWETQYF
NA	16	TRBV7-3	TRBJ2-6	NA	TGTGCCAGCCCAGTACAGTTGATCTCTGGGGCCAACGTCCTGACTTTC	CASPVQLISGANVLTF
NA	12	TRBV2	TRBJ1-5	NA	TGTGCCAGCAGTGTGGGGTTCCAGCCCCAGCATTTT	CASSVGFQPQHF
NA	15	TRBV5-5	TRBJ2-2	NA	TGTGCCAGCAGCTTGGACAACCTCGGAACCGGGGAGCTGTTTTTT	CASSLDNLGTGELFF
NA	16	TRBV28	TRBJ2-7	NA	TGTGCCAGCAGTCCCCTTCCTTGGGGGTCAACCTACGAGCAGTACTTC	CASSPLPWGSTYEQYF
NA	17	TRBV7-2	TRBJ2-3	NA	TGTGCCAGCAGCTTCCGGGACTCCCTAATTAGCACAGATACGCAGTATTTT	CASSFRDSLISTDTQYF
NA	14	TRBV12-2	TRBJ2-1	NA	TGTGCAAGTCGCTTAGGCACCACTGGTGGAGAGCAGTTCTTC	CASRLGTTGGEQFF
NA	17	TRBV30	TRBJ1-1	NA	TGTGCCTGGAGCCAAGAGGGACCGGGATGGGGGAACACTGAAGCTTTCTTT	CAWSQEGPGWGNTEAFF
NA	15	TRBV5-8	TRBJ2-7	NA	TGTGCCAGCAGCTTGGACGCTAGCTCCCGTTACGAGCAGTACTTC	CASSLDASSRYEQYF
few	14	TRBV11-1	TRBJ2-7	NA	TGTGCCAGCAGCGACAGGACAATCTCCTACGAGCAGTACTTC	CASSDRTISYEQYF
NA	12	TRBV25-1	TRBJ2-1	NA	TGTGCCAGCAAGCAGGGAATTGGCGAGCAGTTCTTC	CASKQGIGEQFF
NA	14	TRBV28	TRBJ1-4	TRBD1	TGTGCCAGCAGTTTAAATGGACAGGGTGGAAAACTGTTTTTT	CASSLNGQGGKLFF
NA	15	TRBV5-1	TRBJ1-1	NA	TGCGCCAGCAGCTCGGGCAGGGGCGGGAACACTGAAGCTTTCTTT	CASSSGRGGNTEAFF